This entry features one T cell receptor (beta chain) sequence. One end of the junction is discordant with germline, which a read error may explain. The record originates from a study of blood T cells in healthy people across ages. With a J-beta primer mix and a sample-barcoded 5' primer, a second PCR ran 7 to 11 cycles. MiXCR was run by TCRdb on the 5' RACE reads, yielding one entry per CDR3 protein. The sample has approximately 800,000 distinct CDR3 sequences; about 26% are singletons. The CDR3 runs 13 residues. CDR1 is SQVTM and CDR2 is ANQGSEA in the germline V gene. The sample was also linked to a second study, of T cells of mothers and their children. From that report: Regardless of relatedness, pairs show thymic selection shaping TCR recombination output in a similar manner. Slightly, though not significantly, more overlap was seen in related than in unrelated mother-child pairs.

The chain combines TRBV29-1 with TRBJ2-7; D may match TRBD1 or TRBD2 (6 bases each). The receptor's source is a boy younger than 18 in good health. Sequenced material: blood. CDR3 amino acids: CSAETGRSYEQYF. The CDR3 DNA reads TGCAGCGCTGAAACAGGGAGGTCCTACGAGCAGTACTTC.